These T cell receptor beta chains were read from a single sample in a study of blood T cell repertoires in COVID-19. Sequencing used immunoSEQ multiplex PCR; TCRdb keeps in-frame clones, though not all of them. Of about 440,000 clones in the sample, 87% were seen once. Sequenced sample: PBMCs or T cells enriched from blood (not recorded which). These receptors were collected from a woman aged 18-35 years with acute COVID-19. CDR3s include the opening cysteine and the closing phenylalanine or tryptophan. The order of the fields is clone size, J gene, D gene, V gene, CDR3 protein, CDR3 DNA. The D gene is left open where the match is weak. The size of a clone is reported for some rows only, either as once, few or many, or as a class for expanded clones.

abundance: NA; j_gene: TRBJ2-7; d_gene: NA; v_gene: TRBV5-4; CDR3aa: CASSFRSYEQYF; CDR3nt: TGTGCCAGCAGCTTCCGGTCCTACGAGCAGTACTTC
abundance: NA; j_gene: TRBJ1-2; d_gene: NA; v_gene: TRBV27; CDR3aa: CASRKLSWDTSNYGYTF; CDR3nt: TGTGCCAGCAGAAAACTATCCTGGGACACCAGTAACTATGGCTACACCTTC
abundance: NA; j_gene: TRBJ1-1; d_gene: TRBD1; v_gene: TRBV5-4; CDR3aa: CASSLKGQGRMNTEAFF; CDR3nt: TGTGCCAGCAGCTTGAAGGGACAGGGGCGAATGAACACTGAAGCTTTCTTT
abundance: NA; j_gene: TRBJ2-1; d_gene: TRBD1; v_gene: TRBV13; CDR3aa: CASSSRPTGGLGLDEQFF; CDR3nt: TGTGCCAGCAGCTCCCGCCCTACAGGGGGTTTGGGGTTGGATGAGCAGTTCTTC
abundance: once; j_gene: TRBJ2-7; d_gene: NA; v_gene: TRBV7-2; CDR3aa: CASSLSTGLTYEQYF; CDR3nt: TGTGCCAGCAGCTTAAGTACAGGTCTTACCTACGAGCAGTACTTC
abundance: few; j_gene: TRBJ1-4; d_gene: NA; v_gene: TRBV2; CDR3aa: CASRSGSPGEKLFF; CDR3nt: TGTGCCAGCAGGTCCGGGAGCCCGGGGGAAAAACTGTTTTTT
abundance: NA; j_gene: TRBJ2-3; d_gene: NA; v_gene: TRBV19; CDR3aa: CASSLLGTDTQYF; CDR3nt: TGTGCCAGTAGTCTTCTCGGTACAGATACGCAGTATTTT
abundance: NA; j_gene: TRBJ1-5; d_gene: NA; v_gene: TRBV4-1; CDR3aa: CASSQKQGKNNQPQHF; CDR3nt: TGCGCCAGCAGCCAGAAACAGGGAAAGAACAATCAGCCCCAGCATTTT
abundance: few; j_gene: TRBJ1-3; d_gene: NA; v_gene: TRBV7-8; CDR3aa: CASSPSHSSGNTIYF; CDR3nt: TGTGCCAGCAGCCCGAGCCATTCCTCTGGAAACACCATATATTTT
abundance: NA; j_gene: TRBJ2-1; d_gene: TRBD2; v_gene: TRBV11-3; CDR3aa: CASGSGSINEQFF; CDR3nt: TGTGCCAGCGGGAGCGGGAGTATCAATGAGCAGTTCTTC
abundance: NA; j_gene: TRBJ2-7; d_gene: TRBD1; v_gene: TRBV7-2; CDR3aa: CASSIQGIPYEQYF; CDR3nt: TGTGCCAGCAGCATACAGGGGATACCCTACGAGCAGTACTTC
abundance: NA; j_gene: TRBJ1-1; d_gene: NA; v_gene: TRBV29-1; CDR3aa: CSADTGHSNTEAFF; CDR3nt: TGCAGCGCCGACACGGGACACTCGAACACTGAAGCTTTCTTT
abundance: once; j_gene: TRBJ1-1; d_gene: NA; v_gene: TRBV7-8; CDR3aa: CASSQLNTEAFF; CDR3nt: TGTGCCAGCAGCCAACTCAACACTGAAGCTTTCTTT
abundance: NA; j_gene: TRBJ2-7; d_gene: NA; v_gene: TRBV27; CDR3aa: CASSRALSSYEQYF; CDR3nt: TGTGCCAGCAGTCGAGCTCTGAGCTCCTACGAGCAGTACTTC
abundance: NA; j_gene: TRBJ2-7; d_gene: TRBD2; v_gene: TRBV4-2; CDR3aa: CASSQDWLLAGVEQYF; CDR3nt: TGTGCCAGCAGCCAAGATTGGTTACTAGCGGGGGTCGAGCAGTACTTC
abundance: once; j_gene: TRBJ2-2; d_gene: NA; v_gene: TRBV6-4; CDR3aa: CASSAGGHDTGELFF; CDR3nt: TGTGCCAGCAGTGCCGGGGGGCATGACACCGGGGAGCTGTTTTTT
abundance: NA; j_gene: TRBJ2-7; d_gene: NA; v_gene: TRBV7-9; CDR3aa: CASSLRDNYEQYF; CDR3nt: TGTGCCAGCAGCTTAAGGGACAACTACGAGCAGTACTTC
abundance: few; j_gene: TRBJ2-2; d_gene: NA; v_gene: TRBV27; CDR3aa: CASVRRANTGELFF; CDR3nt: TGTGCCAGCGTCAGGCGAGCGAACACCGGGGAGCTGTTTTTT
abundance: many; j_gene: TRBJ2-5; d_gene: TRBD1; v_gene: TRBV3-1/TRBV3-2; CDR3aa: CASSQEDIWGTGETQYF; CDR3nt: TGTGCCAGCAGCCAAGAAGATATTTGGGGGACAGGGGAGACCCAGTACTTC
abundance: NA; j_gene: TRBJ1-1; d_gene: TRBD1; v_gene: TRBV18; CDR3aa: CASSPRGLDTEAFF; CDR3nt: TGTGCCAGCTCACCCAGGGGGCTAGACACTGAAGCTTTCTTT
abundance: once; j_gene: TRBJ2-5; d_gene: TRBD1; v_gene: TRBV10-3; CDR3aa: CAIRGTGDTETQYF; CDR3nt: TGTGCCATCAGGGGGACAGGGGATACGGAGACCCAGTACTTC
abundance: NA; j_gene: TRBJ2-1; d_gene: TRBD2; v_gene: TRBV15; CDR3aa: CATSRTTSGVYNEQFF; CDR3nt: TGTGCCACCAGCAGAACCACTAGCGGGGTTTACAATGAGCAGTTCTTC
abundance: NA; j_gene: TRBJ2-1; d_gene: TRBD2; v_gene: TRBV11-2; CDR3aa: CASSFTSGSGNEQFF; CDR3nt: TGTGCCAGCAGCTTCACTAGCGGGAGCGGCAATGAGCAGTTCTTC
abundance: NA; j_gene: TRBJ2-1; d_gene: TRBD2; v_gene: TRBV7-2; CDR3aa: CASSPGASGRREQFF; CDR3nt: TGTGCCAGCAGCCCAGGGGCTAGCGGGAGACGTGAGCAGTTCTTC
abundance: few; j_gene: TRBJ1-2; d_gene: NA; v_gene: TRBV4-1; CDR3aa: CASSQDFRVDIYGYTF; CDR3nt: TGCGCCAGCAGCCAAGATTTCAGGGTCGATATCTATGGCTACACCTTC
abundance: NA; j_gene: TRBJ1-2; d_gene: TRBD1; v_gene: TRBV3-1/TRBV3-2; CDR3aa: CASSQAGTGRDYGYTF; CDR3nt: TGTGCCAGCAGCCAAGCCGGGACAGGGAGGGACTATGGCTACACCTTC
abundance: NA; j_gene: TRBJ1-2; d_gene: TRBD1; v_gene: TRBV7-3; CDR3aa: CASSPGQGEGYTF; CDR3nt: TGTGCCAGCAGCCCGGGACAGGGCGAAGGCTACACCTTC
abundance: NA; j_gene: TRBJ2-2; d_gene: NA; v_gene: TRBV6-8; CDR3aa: CASSYSTAGELFF; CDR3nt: TGTGCCAGCAGTTACTCCACTGCCGGGGAGCTGTTTTTT
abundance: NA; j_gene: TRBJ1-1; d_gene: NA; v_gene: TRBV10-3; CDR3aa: CAISESPETEAFF; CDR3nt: TGTGCCATCAGTGAGTCTCCTGAGACTGAAGCTTTCTTT
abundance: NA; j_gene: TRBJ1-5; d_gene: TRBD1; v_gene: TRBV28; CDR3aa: CASSRGQGLDQPQHF; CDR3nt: TGTGCCAGCAGCCGGGGACAGGGGCTAGATCAGCCCCAGCATTTT
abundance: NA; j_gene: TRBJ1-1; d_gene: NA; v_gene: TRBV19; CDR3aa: CASSTGQEAFF; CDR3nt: TGTGCCAGTAGTACAGGACAAGAAGCTTTCTTT
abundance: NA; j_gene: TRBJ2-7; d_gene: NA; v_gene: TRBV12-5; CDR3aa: CASGLVQGLVDEQYF; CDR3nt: TGTGCTAGTGGTTTGGTACAGGGTCTAGTTGACGAGCAGTACTTC
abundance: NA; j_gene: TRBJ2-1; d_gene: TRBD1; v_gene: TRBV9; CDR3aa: CASSVNRDRGRFDEQFF; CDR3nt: TGTGCCAGCAGCGTGAACCGGGACAGGGGGCGCTTCGATGAGCAGTTCTTC
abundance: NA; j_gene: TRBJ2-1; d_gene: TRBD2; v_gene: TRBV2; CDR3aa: CARGTSLGHEQFF; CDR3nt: TGTGCCAGGGGGACTAGTCTCGGCCATGAGCAGTTCTTC
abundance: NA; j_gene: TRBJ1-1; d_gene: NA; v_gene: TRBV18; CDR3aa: CASSLGTGVNTEAFF; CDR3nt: TGTGCCAGCTCACTGGGGACGGGGGTGAACACTGAAGCTTTCTTT
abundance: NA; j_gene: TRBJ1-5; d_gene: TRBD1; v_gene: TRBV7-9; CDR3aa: CASSPASRDRGNQPQHF; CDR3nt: TGTGCCAGCAGCCCGGCTTCCCGGGACAGGGGAAATCAGCCCCAGCATTTT
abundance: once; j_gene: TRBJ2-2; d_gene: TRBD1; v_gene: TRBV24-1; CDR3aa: CATSRQGVRNTGELFF; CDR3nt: TGTGCCACCAGTCGGCAGGGGGTCCGGAACACCGGGGAGCTGTTTTTT
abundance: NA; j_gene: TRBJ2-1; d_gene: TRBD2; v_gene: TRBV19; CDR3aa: CASRARTSGHNEQFF; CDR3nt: TGTGCCAGTAGGGCAAGGACTAGCGGTCACAATGAGCAGTTCTTC
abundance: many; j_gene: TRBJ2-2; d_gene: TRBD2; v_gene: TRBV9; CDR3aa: CASSVGTSGNTGELFF; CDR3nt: TGTGCCAGCAGCGTAGGGACTAGCGGGAACACCGGGGAGCTGTTTTTT
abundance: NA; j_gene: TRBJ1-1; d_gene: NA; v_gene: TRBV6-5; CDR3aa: CASSPRQMNTEAFF; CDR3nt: TGTGCCAGCAGCCCCAGACAGATGAACACTGAAGCTTTCTTT
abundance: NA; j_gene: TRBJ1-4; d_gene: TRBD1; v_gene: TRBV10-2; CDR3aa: CASSTGTGGEKLFF; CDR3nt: TGCGCCAGCAGTACCGGGACAGGCGGTGAAAAACTGTTTTTT
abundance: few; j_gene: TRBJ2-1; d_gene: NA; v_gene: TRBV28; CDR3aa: CASSSPGSNEQFF; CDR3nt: TGTGCCAGCAGTTCACCAGGGTCCAATGAGCAGTTCTTC
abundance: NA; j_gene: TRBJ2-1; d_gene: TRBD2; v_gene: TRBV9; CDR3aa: CASSVSAGPSDEQFF; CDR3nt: TGTGCCAGCAGCGTTTCAGCGGGGCCTTCTGATGAGCAGTTCTTC
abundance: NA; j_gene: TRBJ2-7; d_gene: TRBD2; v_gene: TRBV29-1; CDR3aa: CSVEGASSGGRYEQYF; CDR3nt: TGCAGCGTTGAAGGGGCCTCTAGCGGGGGAAGATACGAGCAGTACTTC
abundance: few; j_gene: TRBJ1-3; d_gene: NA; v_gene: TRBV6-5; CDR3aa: CASSYGHGGNTIYF; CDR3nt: TGTGCCAGCAGTTACGGACATGGTGGAAACACCATATATTTT
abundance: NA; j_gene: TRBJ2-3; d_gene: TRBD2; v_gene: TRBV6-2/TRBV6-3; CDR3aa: CASSYQTSGSLTDTQYF; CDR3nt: TGTGCCAGCAGTTACCAGACTAGCGGGAGTCTCACAGATACGCAGTATTTT
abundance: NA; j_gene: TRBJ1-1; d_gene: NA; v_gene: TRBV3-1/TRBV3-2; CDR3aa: CASSQDDGSNTEAFF; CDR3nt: TGTGCCAGCAGCCAAGACGACGGGTCGAACACTGAAGCTTTCTTT
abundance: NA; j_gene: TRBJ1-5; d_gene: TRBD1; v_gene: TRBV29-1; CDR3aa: CSVRDSSNSNQPQHF; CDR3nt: TGCAGCGTTCGGGACAGCTCCAATAGCAATCAGCCCCAGCATTTT
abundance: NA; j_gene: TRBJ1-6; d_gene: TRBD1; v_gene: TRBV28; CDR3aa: CASSLSGGRSPLHF; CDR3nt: TGTGCCAGCAGTTTATCAGGGGGGCGGTCACCCCTCCACTTT
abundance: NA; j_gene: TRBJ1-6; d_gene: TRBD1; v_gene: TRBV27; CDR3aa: CASSSTGGARSPLHF; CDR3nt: TGTGCCAGCAGTTCGACAGGGGGCGCGCGGTCACCCCTCCACTTT
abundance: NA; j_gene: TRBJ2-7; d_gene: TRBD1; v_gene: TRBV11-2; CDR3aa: CASSSGTGDLYEQYF; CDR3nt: TGTGCCAGCAGCTCTGGGACAGGGGACCTCTACGAGCAGTACTTC
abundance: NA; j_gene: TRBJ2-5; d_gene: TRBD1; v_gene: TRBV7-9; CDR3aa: CASSLTDRSLTQYF; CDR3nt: TGTGCCAGCAGCTTAACGGACAGGTCTTTGACCCAGTACTTC
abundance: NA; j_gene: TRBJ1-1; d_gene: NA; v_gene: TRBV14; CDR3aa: CASSKFKGSTEAFF; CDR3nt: TGTGCCAGCTCTAAGTTCAAGGGGTCCACTGAAGCTTTCTTT
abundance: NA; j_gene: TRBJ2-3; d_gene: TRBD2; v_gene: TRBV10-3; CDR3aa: CAISEERGLAGGSTDTQYF; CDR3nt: TGTGCCATCAGTGAGGAAAGGGGACTAGCGGGGGGTAGCACAGATACGCAGTATTTT
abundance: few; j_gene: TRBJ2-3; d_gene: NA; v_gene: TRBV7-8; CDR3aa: CASSPRKAVRTDTQYF; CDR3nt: TGTGCCAGCAGCCCCCGGAAGGCGGTACGGACAGATACGCAGTATTTT
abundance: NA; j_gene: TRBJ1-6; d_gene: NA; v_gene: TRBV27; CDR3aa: CASSPGHPGDSPLHF; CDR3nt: TGTGCCAGCAGTCCTGGACACCCAGGGGATTCACCCCTCCACTTT
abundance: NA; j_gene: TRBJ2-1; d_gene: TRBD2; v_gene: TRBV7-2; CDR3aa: CASRLDTGLSNEQFF; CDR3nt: TGTGCCAGCAGACTGGATACGGGACTATCCAATGAGCAGTTCTTC